The 10 T cell receptor beta chains presented below share a single source sample, sequenced in a study of post-analysis software for immune sequencing data. Unique molecular identifiers were carried by the TCR beta cDNA libraries. TCRdb reprocessed the PCR reads with MiXCR, giving one entry per CDR3 protein. The table shows around 710,000 distinct CDR3 sequences, with around 42% occurring only once. Whole-study results and caveats: Higher frequency in patients than in controls was seen for about 5 TRBV segments, with TRBV5-6, TRBV5-1 and TRBV20-1 among them.

For these TCRs, the target antigens are not known. Material for sequencing was blood. These receptors came from a girl between 5 and 17 years old with multiple sclerosis.

The chain combines TRBV4-1 with TRBJ2-7; 7 bases fit TRBD2. Germline values: CDR1 MGHRA, CDR2 YSYEKL. The CDR3 sequence is 14 residues long. The ends lost 0 bases at V and 6 bases at J; junction bases unmatched: 5. This chain's CDR3 is CASSQDFGEGEQYF. The CDR3 DNA sequence: TGCGCCAGCAGCCAAGATTTTGGGGAGGGCGAGCAGTACTTC.

In this sample, this clonotype turned up once. V and J are TRBV12-3 or TRBV12-4 and TRBJ2-2, with D unclear. Trimming took 5 bases from V and 3 from J, leaving 10 bases between them. This CDR3 is built from 14 residues. The CDR3, as DNA: TGTGCCAGCAGTCCCCCGTCTTACACCGGGGAGCTGTTTTTT. This translates into CASSPPSYTGELFF.

The chain joins TRBV20-1 to TRBJ2-1; TRBD1 is a possible D gene (6 bases). V lost 3 bases, J lost 7 bases, and 19 bases lay in between. In germline, CDR1 is DFQATT, CDR2 SNEGSKA (reference sequence). The CDR3 extends over 15 amino acids. The CDR3 region has the DNA TGCAGTGCTAGTTGGGTTGAGGACAGCGAGAATGAGCAGTTCTTC. Its translation: CSASWVEDSENEQFF.

This clonotype was seen once. The CDR3, as DNA: TGTGCCAGCAGCTCCTGGATTCCGGGCGGGGAGCTGTTTTTT. It specifies CASSSWIPGGELFF. The chain employs TRBV7-9 and TRBJ2-2; D gene ambiguous. Germline V gene data show CDR1 as SEHNR and CDR2 as FQNEAQ (reference sequence). The V and J ends lost 4 bases and 7 bases respectively, with 13 bases between them. The CDR3 covers 14 residues.

This clonotype turned up a few times. The chain is built from TRBV24-1 and TRBJ2-2; D is uncertain. Germline V CDR1 and CDR2: KGHDR, SFDVKD. Trimming removed 7 bases from V and 6 bases from J, with 8 bases in between. The CDR3 spans 12 residues. The CDR3 nucleotides are TGTGCCACCAGCGTCTGGCCCGGGGAGCTGTTTTTT. Translated, it gives CATSVWPGELFF.

V is TRBV30 and J is TRBJ1-1, with D possibly matching TRBD1 (5 bases). CDR3 length: 14 residues. Germline CDR1 is GTSNPN and CDR2 is SVGIG (reference sequence). Trimming pared 4 bases from V and 4 bases from J, leaving 16 bases between. CDR3 amino acids: CAWNSSGGPTEAFF. The CDR3 DNA reads as TGTGCCTGGAACTCCTCCGGGGGACCCACTGAAGCTTTCTTT.

V is TRBV12-3 or TRBV12-4 and J is TRBJ1-1; D remains ambiguous. V was clipped by 8 bases and J by 4 bases, with 11 bases between them. There are 12 residues in the CDR3. The CDR3 here is CASYQSLTEAFF. CDR3 sequence (DNA): TGTGCCAGCTACCAATCCCTCACTGAAGCTTTCTTT.

The chain's CDR3 is CASSLAGGGSGNEQFF. Written as DNA, the CDR3 is TGTGCCAGCAGCTTAGCGGGAGGGGGTAGCGGCAATGAGCAGTTCTTC. V and J are TRBV7-9 and TRBJ2-1; D may be TRBD2 (7 bases). This CDR3 region has 16 residues. Germline CDR1 SEHNR, CDR2 FQNEAQ (reference sequence). Trimming removed 0 bases at V and 6 bases at J, with 15 bases between.

V is TRBV9 and J is TRBJ2-5; 7 nucleotides match TRBD1. The CDR3 extends over 13 amino acids. Looked up from germline, CDR1 is SGDLS and CDR2 is YYNGEE. Unmatched junction bases numbered 10, after V lost 3 bases and J lost 11 bases. The CDR3 DNA reads TGTGCCAGCAGCGCTAGGGGGCGAGAGGAGCAGTACTTC. As protein: CASSARGREEQYF.

This sequence joins TRBV24-1 and TRBJ2-5; 11 positions agree with TRBD2. V trimming: 9 bases; J trimming: 5 bases; junction bases outside the gene matches: 10. Germline V gene sequence: CDR1 KGHDR, CDR2 SFDVKD. This CDR3 region has 15 residues. CDR3 residues: CATALTSGRGETQYF. For the CDR3, the DNA is TGTGCCACCGCCTTAACTAGCGGGAGAGGTGAGACCCAGTACTTC.